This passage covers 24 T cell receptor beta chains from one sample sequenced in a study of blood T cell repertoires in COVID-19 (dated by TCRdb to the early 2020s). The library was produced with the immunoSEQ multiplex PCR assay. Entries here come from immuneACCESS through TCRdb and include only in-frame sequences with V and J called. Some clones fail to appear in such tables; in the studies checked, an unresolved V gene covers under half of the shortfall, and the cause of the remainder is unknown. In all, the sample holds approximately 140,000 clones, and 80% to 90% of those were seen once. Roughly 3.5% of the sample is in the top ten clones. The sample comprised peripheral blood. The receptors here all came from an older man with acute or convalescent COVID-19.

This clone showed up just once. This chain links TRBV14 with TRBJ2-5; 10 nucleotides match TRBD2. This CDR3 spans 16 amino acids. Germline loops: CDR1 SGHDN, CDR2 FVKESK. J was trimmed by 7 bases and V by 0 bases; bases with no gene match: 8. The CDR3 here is CASSQDPSGRAATQYF. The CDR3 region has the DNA TGTGCCAGCAGCCAAGATCCCAGCGGGAGGGCCGCGACCCAGTACTTC.

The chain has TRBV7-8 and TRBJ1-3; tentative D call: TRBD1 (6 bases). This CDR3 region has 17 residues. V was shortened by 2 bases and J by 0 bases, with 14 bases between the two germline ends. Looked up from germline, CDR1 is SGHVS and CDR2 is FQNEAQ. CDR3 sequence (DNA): TGTGCCAGCAGCTTATGGGGACAATCAAACTCTGGAAACACCATATATTTT. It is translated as CASSLWGQSNSGNTIYF.

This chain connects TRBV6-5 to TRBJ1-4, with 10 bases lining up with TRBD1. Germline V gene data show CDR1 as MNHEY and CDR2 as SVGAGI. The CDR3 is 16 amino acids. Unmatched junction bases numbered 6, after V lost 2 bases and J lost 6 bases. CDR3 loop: CASSYEAGTGDEKLFF. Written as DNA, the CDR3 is TGTGCCAGCAGTTACGAGGCGGGGACAGGGGATGAAAAACTGTTTTTT.

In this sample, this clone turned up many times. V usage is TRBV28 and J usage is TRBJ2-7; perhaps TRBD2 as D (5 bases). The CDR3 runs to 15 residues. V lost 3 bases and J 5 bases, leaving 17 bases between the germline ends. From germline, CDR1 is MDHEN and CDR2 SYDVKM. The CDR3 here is CASSLRRQILNEQYF. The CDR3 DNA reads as TGTGCCAGCAGTTTGCGGAGGCAGATCTTGAACGAGCAGTACTTC. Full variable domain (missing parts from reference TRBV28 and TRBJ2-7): DVKVTQSSRYLVKRTGEKVFLECVQDMDHENMFWYRQDPGLGLRLIYFSYDVKMKEKGDIPEGYSVSREKKERFSLILESASTNQTSMYLCASSLRRQILNEQYFGPGTRLTVT.

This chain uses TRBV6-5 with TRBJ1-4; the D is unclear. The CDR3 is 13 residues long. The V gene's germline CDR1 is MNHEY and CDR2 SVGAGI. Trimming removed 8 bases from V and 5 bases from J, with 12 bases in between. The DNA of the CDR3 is TGTGCCAGCGCCGCCCGGTTGAATGAAAAACTGTTTTTT. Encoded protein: CASAARLNEKLFF.

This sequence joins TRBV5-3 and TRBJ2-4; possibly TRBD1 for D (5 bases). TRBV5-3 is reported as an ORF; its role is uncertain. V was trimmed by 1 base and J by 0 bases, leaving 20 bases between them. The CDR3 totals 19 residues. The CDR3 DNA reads TGTGCCAGAAGCTTGACAGGCCGACCTATTGACCTAGCCAAAAACATTCAGTACTTC. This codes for CARSLTGRPIDLAKNIQYF.

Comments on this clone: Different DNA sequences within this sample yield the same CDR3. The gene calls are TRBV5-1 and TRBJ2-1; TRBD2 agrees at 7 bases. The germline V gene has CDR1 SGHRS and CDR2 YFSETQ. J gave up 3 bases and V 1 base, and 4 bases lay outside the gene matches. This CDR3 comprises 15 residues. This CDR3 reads CASSLSGNDYNEQFF. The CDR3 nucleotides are TGCGCCAGCAGCTTGAGCGGGAACGACTACAATGAGCAGTTCTTC.

CDR3 nucleotide sequence: TGTGCCACCAGTGATGCCCGGGATTTCCAAGAGACCCAGTACTTC. It translates to CATSDARDFQETQYF. The V and J genes are TRBV24-1 and TRBJ2-5; D may be TRBD2 (5 bases). Trimming shortened V by 3 bases and J by 1 base, and 11 bases separated the two germline ends. Germline assignment: CDR1 KGHDR and CDR2 SFDVKD. This CDR3 contains 15 residues.

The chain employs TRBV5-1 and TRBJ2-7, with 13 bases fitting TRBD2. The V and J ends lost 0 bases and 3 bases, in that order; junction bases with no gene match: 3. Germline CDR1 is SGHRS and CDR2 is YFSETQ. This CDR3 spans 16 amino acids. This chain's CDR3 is CASSLGLAGGIYEQYF. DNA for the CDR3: TGCGCCAGCAGCTTGGGACTAGCGGGAGGTATCTACGAGCAGTACTTC. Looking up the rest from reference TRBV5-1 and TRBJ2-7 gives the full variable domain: KAGVTQTPRYLIKTRGQQVTLSCSPISGHRSVSWYQQTPGQGLQFLFEYFSETQRNKGNFPGRFSGRQFSNSRSEMNVSTLELGDSALYLCASSLGLAGGIYEQYFGPGTRLTVT.

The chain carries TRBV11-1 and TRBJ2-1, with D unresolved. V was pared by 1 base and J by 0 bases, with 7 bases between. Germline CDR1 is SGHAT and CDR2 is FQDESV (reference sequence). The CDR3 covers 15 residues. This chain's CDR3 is CASSLDPSSYNEQFF. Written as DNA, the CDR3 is TGTGCCAGCAGCTTAGACCCGAGCTCCTACAATGAGCAGTTCTTC. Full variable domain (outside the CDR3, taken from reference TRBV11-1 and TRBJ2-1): EAEVAQSPRYKITEKSQAVAFWCDPISGHATLYWYRQILGQGPELLVQFQDESVVDDSQLPKDRFSAERLKGVDSTLKIQPAELGDSAMYLCASSLDPSSYNEQFFGPGTRLTVL.

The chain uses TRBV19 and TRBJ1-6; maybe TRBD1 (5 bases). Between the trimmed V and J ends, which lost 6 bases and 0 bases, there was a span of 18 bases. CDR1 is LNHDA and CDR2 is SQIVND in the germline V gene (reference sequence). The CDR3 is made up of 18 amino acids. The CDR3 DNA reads TGTGCCAGTAGACGAGATGCGGGACGGAGCTCCTATAATTCACCCCTCCACTTT. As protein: CASRRDAGRSSYNSPLHF.

The CDR3 sequence is CASKREGSNYGYTF. The CDR3 nucleotides are TGTGCCAGCAAGAGGGAGGGCAGCAACTATGGCTACACCTTC. This chain connects TRBV25-1 to TRBJ1-2; D is uncertain. Trimming removed 7 bases from V and 2 bases from J, with 14 bases in between. Per germline, CDR1 MGHDK and CDR2 SYGVNS. The CDR3 extends over 14 amino acids.

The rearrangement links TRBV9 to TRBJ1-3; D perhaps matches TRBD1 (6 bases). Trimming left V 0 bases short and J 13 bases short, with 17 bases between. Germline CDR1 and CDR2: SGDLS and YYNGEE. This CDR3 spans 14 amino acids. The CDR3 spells CASSVGALTGLIYF. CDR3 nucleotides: TGTGCCAGCAGCGTAGGAGCTCTAACAGGGCTTATATATTTT.

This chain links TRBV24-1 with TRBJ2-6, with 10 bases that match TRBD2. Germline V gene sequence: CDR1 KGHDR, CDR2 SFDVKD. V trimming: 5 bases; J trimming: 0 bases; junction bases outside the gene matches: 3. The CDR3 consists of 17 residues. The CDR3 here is CATSGSSGGSGANVLTF. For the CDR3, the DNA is TGTGCCACCAGTGGATCTAGCGGGGGCTCTGGGGCCAACGTCCTGACTTTC.

This chain's CDR3 is CASSPTVDNQPQHF. The CDR3 DNA reads as TGTGCCAGTAGTCCCACAGTGGACAATCAGCCCCAGCATTTT. The V call is TRBV19, the J call TRBJ1-5; D is undetermined. Trimming cost V 5 bases and J 3 bases, with 11 bases left between them. Germline V CDR1 and CDR2: LNHDA, SQIVND (reference sequence). The CDR3 covers 14 residues.

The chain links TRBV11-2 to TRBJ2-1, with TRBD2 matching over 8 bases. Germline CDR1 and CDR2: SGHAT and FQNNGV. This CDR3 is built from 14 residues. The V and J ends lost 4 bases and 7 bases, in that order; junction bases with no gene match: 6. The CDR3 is CASSSTGGENEQFF. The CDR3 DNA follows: TGTGCCAGCAGCTCGACCGGGGGGGAAAATGAGCAGTTCTTC.

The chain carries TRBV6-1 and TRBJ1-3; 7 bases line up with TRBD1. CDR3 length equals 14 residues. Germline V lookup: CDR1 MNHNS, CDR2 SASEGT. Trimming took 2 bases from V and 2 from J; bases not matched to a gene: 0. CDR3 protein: CASSETGAGNTIYF. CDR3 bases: TGTGCCAGCAGTGAAACAGGGGCTGGAAACACCATATATTTT.

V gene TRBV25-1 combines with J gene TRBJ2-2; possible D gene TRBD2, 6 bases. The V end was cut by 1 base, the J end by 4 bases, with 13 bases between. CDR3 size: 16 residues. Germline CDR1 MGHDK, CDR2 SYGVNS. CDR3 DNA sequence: TGTGCCAGCAGTGAATGGGCGGGGACGGGCACCGGGGAGCTGTTTTTT. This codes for CASSEWAGTGTGELFF.

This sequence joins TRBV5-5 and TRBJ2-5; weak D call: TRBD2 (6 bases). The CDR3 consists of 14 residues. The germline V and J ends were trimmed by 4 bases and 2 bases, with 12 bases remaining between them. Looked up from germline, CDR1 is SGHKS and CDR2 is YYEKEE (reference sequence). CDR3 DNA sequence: TGTGCCAGCAGCCTAGGACTATTTCAAGAGACCCAGTACTTC. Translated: CASSLGLFQETQYF.

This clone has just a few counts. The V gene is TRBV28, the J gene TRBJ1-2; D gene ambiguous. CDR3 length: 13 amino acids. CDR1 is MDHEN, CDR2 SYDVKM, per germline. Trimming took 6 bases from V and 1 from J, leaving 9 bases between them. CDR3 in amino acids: CASSLRRNYGYTF. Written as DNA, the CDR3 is TGTGCCAGCAGCCTACGCCGTAACTATGGCTACACCTTC.

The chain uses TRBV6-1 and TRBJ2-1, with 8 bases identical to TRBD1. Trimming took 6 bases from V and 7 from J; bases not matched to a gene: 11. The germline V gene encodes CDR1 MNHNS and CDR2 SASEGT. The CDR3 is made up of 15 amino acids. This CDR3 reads CASSQDRVSGNEQFF. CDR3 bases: TGTGCCAGCAGCCAGGACAGGGTTTCGGGTAATGAGCAGTTCTTC.

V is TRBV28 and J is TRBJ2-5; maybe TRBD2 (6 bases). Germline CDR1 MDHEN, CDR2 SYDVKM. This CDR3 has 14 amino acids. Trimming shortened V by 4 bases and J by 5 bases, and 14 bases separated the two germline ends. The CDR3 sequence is CASSYSGVGETQYF. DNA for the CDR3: TGTGCCAGCAGTTACTCGGGGGTCGGGGAGACCCAGTACTTC.

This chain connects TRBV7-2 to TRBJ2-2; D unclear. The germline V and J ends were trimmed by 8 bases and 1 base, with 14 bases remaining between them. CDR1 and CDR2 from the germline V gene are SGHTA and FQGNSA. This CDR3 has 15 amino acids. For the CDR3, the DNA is TGTGCCAGCCTCAGCTGGGCAGGGAACACCGGGGAGCTGTTTTTT. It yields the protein CASLSWAGNTGELFF.

CDR3 protein: CASSHGLAFEQYF. The CDR3 DNA is TGTGCCAGCAGTCACGGACTAGCTTTCGAGCAGTACTTC. The chain is built from TRBV6-6 and TRBJ2-7, with 8 bases matching TRBD2. Germline CDR1 and CDR2: MNHNY and SVGAGI (reference sequence). This CDR3 region has 13 residues. The J segment lost 6 bases and the V segment lost 5 bases, leaving 6 bases of the junction unmatched.